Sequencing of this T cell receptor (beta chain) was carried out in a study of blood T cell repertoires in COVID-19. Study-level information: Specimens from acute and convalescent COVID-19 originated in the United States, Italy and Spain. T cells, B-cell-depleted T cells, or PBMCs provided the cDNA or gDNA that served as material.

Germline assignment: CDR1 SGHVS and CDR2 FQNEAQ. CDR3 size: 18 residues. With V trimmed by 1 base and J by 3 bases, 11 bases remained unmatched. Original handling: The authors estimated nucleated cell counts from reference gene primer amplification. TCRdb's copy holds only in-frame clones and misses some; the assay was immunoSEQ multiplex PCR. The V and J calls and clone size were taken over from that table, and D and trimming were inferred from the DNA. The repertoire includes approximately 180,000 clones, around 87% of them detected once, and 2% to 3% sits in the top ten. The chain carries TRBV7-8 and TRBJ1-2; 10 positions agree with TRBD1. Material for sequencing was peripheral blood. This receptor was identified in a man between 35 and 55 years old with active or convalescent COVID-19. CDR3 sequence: CASSLGSLSTGGDYGYTF. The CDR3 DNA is TGTGCCAGCAGCTTAGGATCCCTCTCGACAGGGGGCGACTATGGCTACACCTTC.